These 8 T cell receptor beta chains were all obtained from the same sample, sequenced in a study of control samples from healthy donors and cancer patients. Some clones are missing from TCRdb's copy, which holds only in-frame ones; the method was immunoSEQ multiplex PCR. The table shows 150,000 or so clones, with 80% to 95% occurring only once. The sequenced sample was blood. The receptors originated from a man aged 18 to 30 in good health.

The chain employs TRBV28 and TRBJ1-2, with D possibly being TRBD1 (6 bases). Germline V gives CDR1 MDHEN, CDR2 SYDVKM. Deletions cut 11 bases from V and 2 bases from J, with 21 bases between. CDR3 length equals 15 residues. Here the CDR3 reads CACFQGSSGNYGYTF. The CDR3 DNA sequence: TGTGCCTGTTTCCAGGGGTCATCGGGGAACTATGGCTACACCTTC.

This clone was observed a handful of times. The chain recombines TRBV4-2 with TRBJ1-4, with D maybe TRBD1 (6 bases). CDR3 length equals 15 residues. With 2 bases removed from V and 3 bases from J, the gap between germline ends came to 10 bases. Germline CDR1 is LGHNA and CDR2 is YNFKEQ. The CDR3 sequence is CASSQTGRANEKLFF. CDR3 DNA: TGTGCCAGCAGCCAAACAGGGCGAGCTAATGAAAAACTGTTTTTT.

This clone was counted once. The J gene is TRBJ1-1, the V gene TRBV10-3, with no clear D. Germline CDR1 ENHRY, CDR2 SYGVKD. Deletions cut 7 bases from V and 3 bases from J, with 12 bases between. The CDR3 is made up of 13 amino acids. CDR3 in amino acids: CAITRQDDTEAFF. The CDR3 region has the DNA TGTGCCATCACCCGACAAGATGACACTGAAGCTTTCTTT.

The chain couples TRBV7-6 to TRBJ1-2, with D possibly matching TRBD1 (5 bases). This CDR3 is 15 amino acids long. The germline V and J ends were trimmed by 5 bases and 0 bases, with 13 bases remaining between them. Germline loops: CDR1 SGHVS, CDR2 FNYEAQ. CDR3 region: CASSHDDSTNYGYTF. The CDR3 DNA sequence: TGTGCCAGCAGCCACGATGACAGTACTAACTATGGCTACACCTTC.

This chain connects TRBV6-5 to TRBJ2-1; D ambiguous. The germline V gene has CDR1 MNHEY and CDR2 SVGAGI. The CDR3 spans 13 residues. Deletions cut 6 bases from V and 4 bases from J, with 10 bases between. The CDR3 sequence: CASSLDVYNEQFF. DNA of the CDR3: TGTGCCAGCAGCCTAGACGTTTACAATGAGCAGTTCTTC.

The genes are TRBV5-4 and TRBJ1-2; no clear D gene. Per the germline V gene, CDR1 is SGHNT and CDR2 is YYREEE (reference sequence). The CDR3 is 16 residues long. The V end was cut by 0 bases, the J end by 5 bases, with 17 bases between. The CDR3 DNA reads as TGTGCCAGCAGCTTGGGGGAGTCGGGCAGATCATATGGCTACACCTTC. Amino acid sequence: CASSLGESGRSYGYTF. Complete variable domain (other parts from reference TRBV5-4 and TRBJ1-2): ETGVTQSPTHLIKTRGQQVTLRCSSQSGHNTVSWYQQALGQGPQFIFQYYREEENGRGNFPPRFSGLQFPNYSSELNVNALELDDSALYLCASSLGESGRSYGYTFGSGTRLTVV.

The J gene is TRBJ2-7, the V gene TRBV5-5, with TRBD1 matching 7 bases. V lost 4 bases and J lost 9; bases outside the gene matches: 7. CDR3 length: 12 residues. In germline, CDR1 is SGHKS, CDR2 YYEKEE (reference sequence). The CDR3 region is CASSTDRVVQYF. The CDR3 nucleotides read TGTGCCAGCAGCACCGACAGGGTCGTGCAGTACTTC.

The J gene is TRBJ2-1, the V gene TRBV27; the match to TRBD2 covers 11 bases. The V gene's germline CDR1 is MNHEY and CDR2 SMNVEV (reference sequence). With 6 bases clipped from V and 2 bases from J, the junction kept 6 bases outside the gene matches. This CDR3 spans 16 amino acids. This CDR3 reads CASRTASGGPYNEQFF. DNA for the CDR3: TGTGCCAGCAGGACCGCTAGCGGGGGGCCCTACAATGAGCAGTTCTTC.